This T cell receptor (beta chain) derives from a study of cytomegalovirus exposure and HLA in healthy donors. Both 60 Vbeta primers and 13 Jbeta primers went into the PCR. Data came from immunoSEQ multiplex PCR; TCRdb stores just in-frame clones and leaves some out. Of about 93,000 clones in the sample, over 75% are singletons; the top ten hold about 3.8%. V lost 6 bases and J lost 2, with 14 bases in between. Germline CDR1 is MNHEY and CDR2 is SMNVEV (reference sequence). The CDR3 sequence is 15 residues long. This sequence was found in a man aged 50 or older in good health and CMV-seronegative. V usage is TRBV27 and J usage is TRBJ2-1; D possibly corresponds to TRBD1 (6 bases). The material sequenced was PBMCs. CDR3 sequence reads: CASSPGQGPYNEQFF. Here the CDR3 DNA reads TGTGCCAGCAGCCCTGGGCAGGGGCCCTACAATGAGCAGTTCTTC.